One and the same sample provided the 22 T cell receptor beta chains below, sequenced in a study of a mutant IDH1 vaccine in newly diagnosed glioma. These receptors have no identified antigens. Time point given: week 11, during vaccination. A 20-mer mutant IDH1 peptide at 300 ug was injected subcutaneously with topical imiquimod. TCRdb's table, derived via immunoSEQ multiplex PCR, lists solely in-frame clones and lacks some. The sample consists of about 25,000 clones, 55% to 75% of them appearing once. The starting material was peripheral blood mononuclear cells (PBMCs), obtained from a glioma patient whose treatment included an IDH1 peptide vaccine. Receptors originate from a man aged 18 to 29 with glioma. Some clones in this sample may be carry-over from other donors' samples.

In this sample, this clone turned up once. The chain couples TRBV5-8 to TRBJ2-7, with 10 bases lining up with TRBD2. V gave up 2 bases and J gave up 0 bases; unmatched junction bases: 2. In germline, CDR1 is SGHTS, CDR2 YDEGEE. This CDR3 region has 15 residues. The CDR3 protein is CASSLGLAASYEQYF. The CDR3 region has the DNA TGTGCCAGCAGCTTAGGACTAGCGGCCTCCTACGAGCAGTACTTC. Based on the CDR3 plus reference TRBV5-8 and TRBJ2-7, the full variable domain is EAGVTQSPTHLIKTRGQQATLRCSPISGHTSVYWYQQALGLGLQFLLWYDEGEERNRGNFPPRFSGRQFPNYSSELNVNALELEDSALYLCASSLGLAASYEQYFGPGTRLTVT.

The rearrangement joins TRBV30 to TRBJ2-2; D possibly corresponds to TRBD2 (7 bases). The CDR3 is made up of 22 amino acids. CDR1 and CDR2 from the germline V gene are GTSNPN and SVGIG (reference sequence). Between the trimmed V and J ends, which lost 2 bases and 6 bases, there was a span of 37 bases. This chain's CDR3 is CAWSRRLSAPLPNREGSGELFF. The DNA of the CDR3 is TGTGCCTGGAGTCGAAGGCTCTCCGCTCCGCTCCCCAACAGGGAGGGATCCGGGGAGCTGTTTTTT.

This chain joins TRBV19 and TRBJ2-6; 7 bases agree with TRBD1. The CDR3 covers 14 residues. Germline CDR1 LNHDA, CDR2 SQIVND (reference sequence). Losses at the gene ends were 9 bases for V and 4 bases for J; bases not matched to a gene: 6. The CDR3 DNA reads TGTGCCAGCGGACAGGCGGCCGGGGCCAACGTCCTGACTTTC. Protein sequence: CASGQAAGANVLTF.

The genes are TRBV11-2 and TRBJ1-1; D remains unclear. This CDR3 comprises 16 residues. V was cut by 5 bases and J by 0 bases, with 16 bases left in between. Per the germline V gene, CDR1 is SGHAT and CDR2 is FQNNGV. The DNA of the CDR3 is TGTGCCAGCAGCCCGGCGGGCCTACTCCTGAACACTGAAGCTTTCTTT. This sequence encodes CASSPAGLLLNTEAFF.

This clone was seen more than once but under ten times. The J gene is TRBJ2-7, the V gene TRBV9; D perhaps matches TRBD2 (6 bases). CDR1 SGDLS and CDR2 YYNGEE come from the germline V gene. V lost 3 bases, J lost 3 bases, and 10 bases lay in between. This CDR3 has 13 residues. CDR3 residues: CASSGTNLYEQYF. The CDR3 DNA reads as TGTGCCAGCAGCGGGACTAACCTCTACGAGCAGTACTTC.

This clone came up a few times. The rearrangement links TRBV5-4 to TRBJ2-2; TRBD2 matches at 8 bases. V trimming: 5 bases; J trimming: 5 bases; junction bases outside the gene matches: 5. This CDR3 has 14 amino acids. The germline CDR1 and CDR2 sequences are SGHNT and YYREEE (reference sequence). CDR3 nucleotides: TGTGCCAGCAGGAGCGGGGGTGTAACCGGGGAGCTGTTTTTT. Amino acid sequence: CASRSGGVTGELFF.

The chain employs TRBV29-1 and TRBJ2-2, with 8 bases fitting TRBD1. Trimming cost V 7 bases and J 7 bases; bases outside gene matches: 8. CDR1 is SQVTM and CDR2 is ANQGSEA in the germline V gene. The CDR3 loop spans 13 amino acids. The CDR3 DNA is TGCAGCGCCTCAGGGGGCTGGGACGGGGAGCTGTTTTTT. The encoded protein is CSASGGWDGELFF.

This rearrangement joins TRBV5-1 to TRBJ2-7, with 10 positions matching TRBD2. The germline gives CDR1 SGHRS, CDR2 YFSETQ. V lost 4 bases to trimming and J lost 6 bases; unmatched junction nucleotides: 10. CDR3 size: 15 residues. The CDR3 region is CASSNQAGGLGEQYF. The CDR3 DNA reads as TGCGCCAGCAGCAATCAAGCGGGAGGGCTGGGCGAGCAGTACTTC.

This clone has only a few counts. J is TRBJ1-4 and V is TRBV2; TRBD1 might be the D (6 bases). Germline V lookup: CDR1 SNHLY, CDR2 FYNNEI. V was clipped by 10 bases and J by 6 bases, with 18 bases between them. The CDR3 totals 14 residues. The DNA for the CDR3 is TGTGCCACCGGGATTACAGGGATTCATGAAAAACTGTTTTTT. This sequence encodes CATGITGIHEKLFF.

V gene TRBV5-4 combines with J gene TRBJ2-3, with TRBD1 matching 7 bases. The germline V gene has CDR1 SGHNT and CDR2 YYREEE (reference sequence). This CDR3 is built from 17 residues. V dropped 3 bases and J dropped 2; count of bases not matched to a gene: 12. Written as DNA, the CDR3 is TGTGCCAGCAGCTCCCCGGAACACGGGACAGACACAGATACGCAGTATTTT. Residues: CASSSPEHGTDTDTQYF.

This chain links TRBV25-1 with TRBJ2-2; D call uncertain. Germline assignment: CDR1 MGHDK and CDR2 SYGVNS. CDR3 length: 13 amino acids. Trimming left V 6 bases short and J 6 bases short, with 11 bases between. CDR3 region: CASSTGNPGELFF. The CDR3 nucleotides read TGTGCCAGCAGCACCGGTAATCCCGGGGAGCTGTTTTTT.

The CDR3 bases are TGTGCCATCAGGGCCAGAACAGGGATCCAAGAGACCCAGTACTTC. As protein: CAIRARTGIQETQYF. V gene TRBV10-3 combines with J gene TRBJ2-5; a possible D gene is TRBD1 (6 bases). CDR1 is ENHRY, CDR2 SYGVKD, per germline. The V end lost 6 bases, the J end lost 1 base, and 15 bases lay between the germline ends. This CDR3 is 15 amino acids long.

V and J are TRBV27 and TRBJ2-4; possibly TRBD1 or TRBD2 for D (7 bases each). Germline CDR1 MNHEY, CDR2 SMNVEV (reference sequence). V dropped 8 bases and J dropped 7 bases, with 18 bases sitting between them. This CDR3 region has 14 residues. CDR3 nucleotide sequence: TGTGCCAGCTCCCCAGGGGGGGCGGGGAACATTCAGTACTTC. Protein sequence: CASSPGGAGNIQYF.

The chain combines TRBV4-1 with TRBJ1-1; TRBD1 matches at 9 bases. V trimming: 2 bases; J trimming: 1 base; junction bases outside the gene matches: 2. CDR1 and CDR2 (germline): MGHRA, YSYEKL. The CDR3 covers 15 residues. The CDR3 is CASSQQTGGNTEAFF. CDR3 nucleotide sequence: TGCGCCAGCAGCCAACAGACAGGGGGGAACACTGAAGCTTTCTTT.

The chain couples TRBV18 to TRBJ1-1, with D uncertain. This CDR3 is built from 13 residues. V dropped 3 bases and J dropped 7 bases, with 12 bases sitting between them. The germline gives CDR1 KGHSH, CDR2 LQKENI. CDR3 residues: CASSPTRRFEAFF. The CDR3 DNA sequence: TGTGCCAGCTCACCTACCCGGAGATTTGAAGCTTTCTTT. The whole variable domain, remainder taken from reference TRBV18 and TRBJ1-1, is NAGVMQNPRHLVRRRGQEARLRCSPMKGHSHVYWYRQLPEEGLKFMVYLQKENIIDESGMPKERFSAEFPKEGPSILRIQQVVRGDSAAYFCASSPTRRFEAFFGQGTRLTVV.

This CDR3 is CASSWDSANTEAFF. The CDR3 DNA follows: TGTGCCAGCAGTTGGGACAGTGCGAACACTGAAGCTTTCTTT. The V call is TRBV27, the J call TRBJ1-1; 7 bases match TRBD1. The ends lost 4 bases at V and 1 base at J; junction bases unmatched: 3. From germline, CDR1 is MNHEY and CDR2 SMNVEV (reference sequence). There are 14 residues in the CDR3.

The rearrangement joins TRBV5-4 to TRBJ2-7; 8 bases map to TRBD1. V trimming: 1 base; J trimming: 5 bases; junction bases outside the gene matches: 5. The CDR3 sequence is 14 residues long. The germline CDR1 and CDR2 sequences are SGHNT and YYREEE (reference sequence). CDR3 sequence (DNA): TGTGCCAGCAGCTTGCAGGGGGCGCGGGACGAGCAGTACTTC. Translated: CASSLQGARDEQYF.

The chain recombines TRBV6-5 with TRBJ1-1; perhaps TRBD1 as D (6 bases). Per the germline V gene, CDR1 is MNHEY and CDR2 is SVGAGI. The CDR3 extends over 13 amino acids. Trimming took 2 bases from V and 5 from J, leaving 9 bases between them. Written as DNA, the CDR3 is TGTGCCAGCAGTTACGGGGGGACAACTGAAGCTTTCTTT. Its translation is CASSYGGTTEAFF.

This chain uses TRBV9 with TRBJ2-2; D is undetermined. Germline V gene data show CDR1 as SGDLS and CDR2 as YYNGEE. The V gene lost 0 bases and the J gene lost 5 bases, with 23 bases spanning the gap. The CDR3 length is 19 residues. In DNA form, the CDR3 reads TGTGCCAGCAGCGTAGGACTCGATATTAGTGCCTCATCAACCGGGGAGCTGTTTTTT. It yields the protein CASSVGLDISASSTGELFF.

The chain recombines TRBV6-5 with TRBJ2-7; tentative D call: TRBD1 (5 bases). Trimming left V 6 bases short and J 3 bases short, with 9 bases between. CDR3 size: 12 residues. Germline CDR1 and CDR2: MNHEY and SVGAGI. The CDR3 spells CASRDSYYEQYF. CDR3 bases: TGTGCCAGCAGAGACAGCTACTACGAGCAGTACTTC.

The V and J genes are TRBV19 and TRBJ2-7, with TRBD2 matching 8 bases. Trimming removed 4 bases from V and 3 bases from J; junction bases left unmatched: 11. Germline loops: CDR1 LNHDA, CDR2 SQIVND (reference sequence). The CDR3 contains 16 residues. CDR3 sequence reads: CASSTLAGRGFYEQYF. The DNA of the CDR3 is TGTGCCAGTAGTACCTTAGCGGGAAGGGGTTTCTACGAGCAGTACTTC.

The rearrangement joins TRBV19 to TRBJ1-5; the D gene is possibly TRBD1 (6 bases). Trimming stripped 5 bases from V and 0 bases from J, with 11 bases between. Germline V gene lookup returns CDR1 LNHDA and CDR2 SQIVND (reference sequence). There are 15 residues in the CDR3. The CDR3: CASSVQGYSNQPQHF. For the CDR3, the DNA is TGTGCCAGTAGTGTACAGGGCTATAGCAATCAGCCCCAGCATTTT.